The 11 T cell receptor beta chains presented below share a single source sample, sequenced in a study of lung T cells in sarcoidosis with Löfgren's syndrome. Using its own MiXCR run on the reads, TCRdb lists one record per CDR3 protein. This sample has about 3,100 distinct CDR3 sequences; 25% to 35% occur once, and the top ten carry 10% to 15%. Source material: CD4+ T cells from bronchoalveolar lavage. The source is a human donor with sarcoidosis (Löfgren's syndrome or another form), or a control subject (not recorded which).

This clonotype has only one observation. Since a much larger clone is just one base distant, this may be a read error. The CDR3 spells CSAIPRSIQYF. CDR3 coding DNA: TGCAGTGCGATACCTAGGAGCATTCAGTACTTC. J is TRBJ2-4 and V is TRBV20-1; D gene uncertain. The CDR3 is 11 amino acids. Trimming removed 6 bases from V and 9 bases from J, with 12 bases in between. The germline gives CDR1 DFQATT, CDR2 SNEGSKA (reference sequence).

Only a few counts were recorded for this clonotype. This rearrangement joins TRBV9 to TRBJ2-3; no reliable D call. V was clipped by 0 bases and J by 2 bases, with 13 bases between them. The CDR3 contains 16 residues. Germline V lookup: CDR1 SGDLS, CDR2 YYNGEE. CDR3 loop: CASSVGILTTTDTQYF. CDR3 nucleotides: TGTGCCAGCAGCGTAGGGATCTTGACCACCACAGATACGCAGTATTTT.

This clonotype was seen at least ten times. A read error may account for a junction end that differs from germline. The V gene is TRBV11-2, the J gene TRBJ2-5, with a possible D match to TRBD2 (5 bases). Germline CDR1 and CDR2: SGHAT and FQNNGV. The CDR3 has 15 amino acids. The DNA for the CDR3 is TGTGCCAGCGGCTTAGATCTGGGAGCGCAAGAGACCCAGTACTTC. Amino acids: CASGLDLGAQETQYF.

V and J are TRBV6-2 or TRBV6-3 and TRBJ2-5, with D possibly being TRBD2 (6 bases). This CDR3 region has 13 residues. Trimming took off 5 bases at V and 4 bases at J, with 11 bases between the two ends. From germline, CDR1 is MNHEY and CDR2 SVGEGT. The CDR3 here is CASSRRGLETQYF. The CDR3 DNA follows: TGTGCCAGCAGTCGGAGGGGCCTAGAGACCCAGTACTTC.

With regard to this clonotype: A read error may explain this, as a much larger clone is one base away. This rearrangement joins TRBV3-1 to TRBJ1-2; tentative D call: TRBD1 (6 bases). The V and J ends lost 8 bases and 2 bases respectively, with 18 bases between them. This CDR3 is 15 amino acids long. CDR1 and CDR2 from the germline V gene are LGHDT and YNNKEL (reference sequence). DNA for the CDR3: TGTGCCAGCGGCTACTCGGGACAACTAAACTATGGCTACACCTTC. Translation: CASGYSGQLNYGYTF. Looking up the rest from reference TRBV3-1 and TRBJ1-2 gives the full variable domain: DTAVSQTPKYLVTQMGNDKSIKCEQNLGHDTMYWYKQDSKKFLKIMFSYNNKELIINETVPNRFSPKSPDKAHLNLHINSLELGDSAVYFCASGYSGQLNYGYTFGSGTRLTVV.

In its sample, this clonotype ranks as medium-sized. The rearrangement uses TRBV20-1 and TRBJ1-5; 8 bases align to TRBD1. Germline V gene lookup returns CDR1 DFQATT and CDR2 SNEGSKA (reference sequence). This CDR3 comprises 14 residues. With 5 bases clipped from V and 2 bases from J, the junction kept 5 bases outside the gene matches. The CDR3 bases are TGCAGTGCTCTTCCAGGGGGCGGCAATCAGCCCCAGCATTTT. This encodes CSALPGGGNQPQHF.

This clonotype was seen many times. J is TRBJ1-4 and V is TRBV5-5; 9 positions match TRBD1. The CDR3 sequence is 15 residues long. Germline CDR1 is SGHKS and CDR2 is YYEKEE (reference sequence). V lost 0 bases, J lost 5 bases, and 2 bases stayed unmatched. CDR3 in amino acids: CASSLEGTGNEKLFF. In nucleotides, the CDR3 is TGTGCCAGCAGCTTGGAAGGGACAGGGAATGAAAAACTGTTTTTT.

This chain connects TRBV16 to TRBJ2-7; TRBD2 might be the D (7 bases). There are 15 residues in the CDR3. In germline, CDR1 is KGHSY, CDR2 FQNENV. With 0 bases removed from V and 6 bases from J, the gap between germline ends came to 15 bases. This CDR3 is CASSQSGGGFLEQYF. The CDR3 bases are TGTGCCAGCAGCCAATCGGGGGGGGGCTTCCTCGAGCAGTACTTC. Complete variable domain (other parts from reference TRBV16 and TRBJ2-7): GEEVAQTPKHLVRGEGQKAKLYCAPIKGHSYVFWYQQVLKNEFKFLISFQNENVFDETGMPKERFSAKCLPNSPCSLEIQATKLEDSAVYFCASSQSGGGFLEQYFGPGTRLTVT.

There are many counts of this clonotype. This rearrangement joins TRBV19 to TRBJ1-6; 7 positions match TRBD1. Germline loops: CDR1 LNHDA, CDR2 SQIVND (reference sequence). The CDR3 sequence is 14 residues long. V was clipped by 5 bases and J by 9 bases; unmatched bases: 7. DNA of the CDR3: TGTGCCAGTAGTTTCGCACAGGGGAGTTCACCCCTCCACTTT. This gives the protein CASSFAQGSSPLHF.

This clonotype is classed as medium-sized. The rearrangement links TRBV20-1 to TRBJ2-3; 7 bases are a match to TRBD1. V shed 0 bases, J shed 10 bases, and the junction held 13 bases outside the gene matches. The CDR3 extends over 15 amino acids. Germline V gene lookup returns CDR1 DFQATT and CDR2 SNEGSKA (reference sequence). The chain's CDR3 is CSARDRAVNTGAQYF. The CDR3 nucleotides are TGCAGTGCTAGAGATCGGGCGGTTAACACAGGGGCGCAGTATTTT.

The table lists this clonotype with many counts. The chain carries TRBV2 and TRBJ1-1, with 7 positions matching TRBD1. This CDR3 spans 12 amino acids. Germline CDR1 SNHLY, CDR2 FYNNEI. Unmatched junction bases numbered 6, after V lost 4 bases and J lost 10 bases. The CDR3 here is CASSGSRGGAFF. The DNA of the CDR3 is TGTGCCAGCAGTGGTTCCAGGGGGGGAGCTTTCTTT.